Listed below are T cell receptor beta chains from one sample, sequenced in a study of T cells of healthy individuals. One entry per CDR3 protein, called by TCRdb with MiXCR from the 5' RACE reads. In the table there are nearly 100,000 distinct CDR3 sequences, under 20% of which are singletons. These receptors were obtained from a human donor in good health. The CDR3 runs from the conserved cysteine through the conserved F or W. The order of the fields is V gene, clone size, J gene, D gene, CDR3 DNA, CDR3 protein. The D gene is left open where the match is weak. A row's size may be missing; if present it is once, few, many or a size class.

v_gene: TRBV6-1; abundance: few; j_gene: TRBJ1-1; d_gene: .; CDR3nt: TGTGCCAGCAGAAGTCAGGGGAGCGGCACTGAAGCTTTCTTT; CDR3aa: CASRSQGSGTEAFF
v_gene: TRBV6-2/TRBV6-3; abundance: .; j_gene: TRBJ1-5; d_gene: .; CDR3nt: TGTGCCAGTGCACGCCTCTTGGGGATGAGCAATCAGCCCCAGCATTTT; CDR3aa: CASARLLGMSNQPQHF
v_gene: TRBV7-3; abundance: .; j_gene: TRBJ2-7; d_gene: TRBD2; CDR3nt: TGTGCCAGCAGCTTAGTAGCGGGGGCCGAGCAGTACTTC; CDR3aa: CASSLVAGAEQYF
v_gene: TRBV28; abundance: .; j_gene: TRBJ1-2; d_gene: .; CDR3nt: TGTGCCAGCAGTTCCTTGGGCAGGGAGGCTAACTATGGCTACACCTTC; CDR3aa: CASSSLGREANYGYTF
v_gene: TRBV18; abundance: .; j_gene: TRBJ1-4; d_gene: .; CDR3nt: TGTGCCAGCTCACAGGAGGCCCTAAATGAAAAACTGTTTTTT; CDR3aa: CASSQEALNEKLFF
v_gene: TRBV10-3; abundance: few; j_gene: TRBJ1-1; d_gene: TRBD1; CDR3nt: TGTGCCATCAGTGAGTCGCCGGGACAGGGACTGGGCACTGAAGCTTTCTTT; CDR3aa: CAISESPGQGLGTEAFF
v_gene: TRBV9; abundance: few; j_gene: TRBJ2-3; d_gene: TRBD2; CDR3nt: TGTGCCAGCAGCTCCAGACTAGCGGGAGGGATGGATACGCAGTATTTT; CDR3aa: CASSSRLAGGMDTQYF
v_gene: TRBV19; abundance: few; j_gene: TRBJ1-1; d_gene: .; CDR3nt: TGTGCCAGTAGTATAGCCCCGGACACTGAAGCTTTCTTT; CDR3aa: CASSIAPDTEAFF
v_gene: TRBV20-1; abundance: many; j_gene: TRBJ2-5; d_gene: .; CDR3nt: TGCAGTGCTAGGGCGACTCGGAAAGAGACCCAGTACTTC; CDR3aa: CSARATRKETQYF
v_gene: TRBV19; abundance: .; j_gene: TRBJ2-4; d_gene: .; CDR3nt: TGTGCCAGTAGTCCTCCGGGGGGCTTAAACATTCAGTACTTC; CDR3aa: CASSPPGGLNIQYF
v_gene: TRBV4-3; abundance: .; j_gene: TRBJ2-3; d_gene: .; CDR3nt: TGCGCCAGCAGCCAAGCTGGGGGGCGGACAGATACGCAGTATTTT; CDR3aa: CASSQAGGRTDTQYF
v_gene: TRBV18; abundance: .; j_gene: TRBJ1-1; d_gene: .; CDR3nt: TGTGCCAGCTCACCACCGTCCAGGGCGAACACTGAAGCTTTCTTT; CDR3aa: CASSPPSRANTEAFF
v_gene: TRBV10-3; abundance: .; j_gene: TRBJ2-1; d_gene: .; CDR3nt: TGTGCCATCAGTGAAGAGCAGGGATCCTACAATGAGCAGTTCTTC; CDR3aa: CAISEEQGSYNEQFF
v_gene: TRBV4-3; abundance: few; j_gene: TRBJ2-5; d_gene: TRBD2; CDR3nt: TGCGCCAGCAGCCAAGATCTCAGGACTAGCGGAGAGACCCAGTACTTC; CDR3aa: CASSQDLRTSGETQYF
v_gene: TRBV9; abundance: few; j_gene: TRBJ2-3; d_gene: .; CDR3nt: TGTGCCAGCAGCGTACCTAGGGACAAGATAGGAACCGATACGCAGTATTTT; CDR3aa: CASSVPRDKIGTDTQYF
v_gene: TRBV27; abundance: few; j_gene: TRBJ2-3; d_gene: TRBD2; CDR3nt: TGTGCCAGCAGTTCTAGGACTAGCGGGGGCACAGATACGCAGTATTTT; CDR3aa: CASSSRTSGGTDTQYF
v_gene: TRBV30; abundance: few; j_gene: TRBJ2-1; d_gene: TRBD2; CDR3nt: TGTGCCTGGATTTGGGGGGGGGAGCAGTTCTTC; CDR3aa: CAWIWGGEQFF
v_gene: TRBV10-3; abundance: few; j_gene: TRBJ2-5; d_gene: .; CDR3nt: TGTGCCATCGGAGGGGCGGAGACCCAGTACTTC; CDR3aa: CAIGGAETQYF
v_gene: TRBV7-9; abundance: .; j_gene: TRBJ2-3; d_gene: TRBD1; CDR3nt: TGTGCCAGCAGCAATAAGGGGGCTGATACGCAGTATTTT; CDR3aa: CASSNKGADTQYF
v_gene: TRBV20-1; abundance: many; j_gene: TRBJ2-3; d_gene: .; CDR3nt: TGCAGTGCTAGAGTACGGAACGAGATCACCACCGTTAGTCGCACAGATACGCAGTATTTT; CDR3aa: CSARVRNEITTVSRTDTQYF
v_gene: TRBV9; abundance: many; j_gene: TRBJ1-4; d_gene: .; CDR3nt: TGTGCCAGCAGCGTCGGTAGGCCTAATGAAAAACTGTTTTTT; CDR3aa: CASSVGRPNEKLFF
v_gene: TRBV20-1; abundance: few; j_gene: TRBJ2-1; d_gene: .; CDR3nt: TGCAGTGCTAGAGGACTATTCTCCTACAATGAGCAGTTCTTC; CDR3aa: CSARGLFSYNEQFF
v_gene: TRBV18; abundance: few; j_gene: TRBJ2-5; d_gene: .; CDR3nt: TGTGCCAGCTCACCCCCAACAGGCCTCCAAGAGACCCAGTACTTC; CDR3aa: CASSPPTGLQETQYF
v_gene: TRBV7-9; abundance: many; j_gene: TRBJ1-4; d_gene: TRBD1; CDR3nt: TGTGCCAGCACCCCGGGACAGGGAGGATTTTATGAAAAACTGTTTTTT; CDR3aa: CASTPGQGGFYEKLFF
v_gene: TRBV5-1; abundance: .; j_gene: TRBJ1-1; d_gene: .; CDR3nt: TGCGCCAGCAGCTTGGATGGGAGCACTGAAGCTTTCTTT; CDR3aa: CASSLDGSTEAFF
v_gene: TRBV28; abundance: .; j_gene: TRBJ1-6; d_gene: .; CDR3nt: TGTGCCAGCAGGTACCGGGACAACTCCTATAATTCACCCCTCCACTTT; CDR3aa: CASRYRDNSYNSPLHF
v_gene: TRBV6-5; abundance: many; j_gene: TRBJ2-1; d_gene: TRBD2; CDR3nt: TGTGCCAGCAGGGCTAGCGGATACAATGAGCAGTTCTTC; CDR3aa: CASRASGYNEQFF
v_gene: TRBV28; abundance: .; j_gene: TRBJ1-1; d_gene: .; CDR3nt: TGTGCCAGCAGTTTATTCGGGGTTTTGAACACTGAAGCTTTCTTT; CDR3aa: CASSLFGVLNTEAFF
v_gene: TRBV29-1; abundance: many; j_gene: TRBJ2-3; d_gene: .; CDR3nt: TGCAGCGTTGACGGGGGACGCACAGATACGCAGTATTTT; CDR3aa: CSVDGGRTDTQYF
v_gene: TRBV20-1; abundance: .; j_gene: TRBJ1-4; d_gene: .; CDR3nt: TGCAGTGCTAGAGCATGGGGAGGACAACCCGCAACTAATGAAAAACTGTTTTTT; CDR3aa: CSARAWGGQPATNEKLFF
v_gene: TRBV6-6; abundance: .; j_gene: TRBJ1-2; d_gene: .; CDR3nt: TGTGCCAGCAGTTACTCCGGGGGACCCTTCTATGGCTACACCTTC; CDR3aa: CASSYSGGPFYGYTF
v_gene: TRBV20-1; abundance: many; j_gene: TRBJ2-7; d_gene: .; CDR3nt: TGCAGTGCTAGAGATGGGGGACGGCGGGGCTACGAGCAGTACTTC; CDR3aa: CSARDGGRRGYEQYF
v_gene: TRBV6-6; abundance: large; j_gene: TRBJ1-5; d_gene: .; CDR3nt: TGTGCCAGCAGCCCACTAGAGGGAAATCAGCCCCAGCATTTT; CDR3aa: CASSPLEGNQPQHF
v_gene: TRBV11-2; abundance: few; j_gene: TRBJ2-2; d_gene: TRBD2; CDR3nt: TGTGCCAGCAGCCTATCTAGCGGGGGGACCGGGGAGCTGTTTTTT; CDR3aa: CASSLSSGGTGELFF
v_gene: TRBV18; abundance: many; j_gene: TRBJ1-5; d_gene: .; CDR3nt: TGTGCCAGCTCACCAGGGGGGAGCAATCAGCCCCAGCATTTT; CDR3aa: CASSPGGSNQPQHF
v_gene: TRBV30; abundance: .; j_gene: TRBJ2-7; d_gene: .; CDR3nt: TGTGCCTGGAGTGCGCGACAGGTCTCGGAGCAGTACTTC; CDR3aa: CAWSARQVSEQYF
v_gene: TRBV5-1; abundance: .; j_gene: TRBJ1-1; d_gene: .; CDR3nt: TGCGCCAGCAGCTTTGTTATCGGGGGGGACACTGAAGCTTTCTTT; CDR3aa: CASSFVIGGDTEAFF
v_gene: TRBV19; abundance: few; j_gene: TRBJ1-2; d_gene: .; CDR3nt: TGTGCCAGTAGTATAGATCGACGGAGTTATGGCTACACCTTC; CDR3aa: CASSIDRRSYGYTF
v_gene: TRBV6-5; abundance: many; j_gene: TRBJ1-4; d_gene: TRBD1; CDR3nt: TGTGCCAGCAGCCGGACAGGGTGGGGAGCGTGGGCTAATGAAAAACTGTTTTTT; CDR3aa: CASSRTGWGAWANEKLFF
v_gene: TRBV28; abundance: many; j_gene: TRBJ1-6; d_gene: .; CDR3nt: TGTGCCAGCAGGGAGGTAGAAAATTCACCCCTCCACTTT; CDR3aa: CASREVENSPLHF
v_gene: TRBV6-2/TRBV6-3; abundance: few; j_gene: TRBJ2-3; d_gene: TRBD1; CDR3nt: TGTGCCAGCAGTCTAACTGACAGGGTTTGGGATTTT; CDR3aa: CASSLTDRVWDF
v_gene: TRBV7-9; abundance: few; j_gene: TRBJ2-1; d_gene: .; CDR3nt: TGTGCCAGCAGCTTTGGGCAGGGTGTTTACAATGAGCAGTTCTTC; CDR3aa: CASSFGQGVYNEQFF
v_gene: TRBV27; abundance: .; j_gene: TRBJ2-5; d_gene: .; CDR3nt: TGTGCCAGCAGGGGATGGAGGCAAGAGACCCAGTACTTC; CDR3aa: CASRGWRQETQYF
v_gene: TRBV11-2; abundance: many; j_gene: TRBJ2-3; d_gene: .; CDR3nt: TGTGCCAGCAGCTACGGGACAAGGGCACGGGACACAGATACGCAGTATTTT; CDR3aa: CASSYGTRARDTDTQYF
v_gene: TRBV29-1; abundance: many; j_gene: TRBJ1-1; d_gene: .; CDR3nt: TGCAGCGTTGAGGGGGTGGGTTATGAAGCTTTCTTT; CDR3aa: CSVEGVGYEAFF
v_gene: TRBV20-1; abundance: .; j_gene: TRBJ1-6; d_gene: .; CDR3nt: TGCAGTGCTAAGGGTCCCAGAGGGTCACCCCTCCACTTT; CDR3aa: CSAKGPRGSPLHF
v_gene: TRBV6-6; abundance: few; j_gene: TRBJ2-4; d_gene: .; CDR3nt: TGTGCCAGCAGTTTCGGCGGGGAGGCGCAAGGAAACATTCAGTACTTC; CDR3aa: CASSFGGEAQGNIQYF
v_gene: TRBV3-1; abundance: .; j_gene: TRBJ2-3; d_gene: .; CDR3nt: TGTGCCAGCAGCCCACTCATCCCAGATACGCAGTATTTT; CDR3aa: CASSPLIPDTQYF
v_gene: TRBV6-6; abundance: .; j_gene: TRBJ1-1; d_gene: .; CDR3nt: TGTGCCAGCAGTTGGGGGGGGTTTATGAACACTGAAGCTTTCTTT; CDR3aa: CASSWGGFMNTEAFF
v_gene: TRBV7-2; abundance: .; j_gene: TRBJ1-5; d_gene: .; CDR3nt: TGTGCCAGCAGCTTCTCGGGGGCTGAGCAGCCCCAGCATTTT; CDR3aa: CASSFSGAEQPQHF
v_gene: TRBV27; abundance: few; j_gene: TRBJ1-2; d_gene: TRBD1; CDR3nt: TGTGCCAGCAGTTTATTGGGACAGGGGGCTTCGGTCTCTGGCTACACCTTC; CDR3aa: CASSLLGQGASVSGYTF
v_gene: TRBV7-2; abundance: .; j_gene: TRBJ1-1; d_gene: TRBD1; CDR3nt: TGTGCCAGCAGCGTGACAGGGAGTATCACTGAAGCTTTCTTT; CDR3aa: CASSVTGSITEAFF
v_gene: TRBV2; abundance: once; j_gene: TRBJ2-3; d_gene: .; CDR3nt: TGTGCCAGCAGTGAAGGGGGATTTATAGGAGATACGCAGTATTTT; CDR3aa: CASSEGGFIGDTQYF
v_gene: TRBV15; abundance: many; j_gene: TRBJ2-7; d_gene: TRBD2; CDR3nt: TGTGCCACCAGCTATGACTGGGCGGGAGGCATGGGAAACGAGCAGTACTTC; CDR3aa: CATSYDWAGGMGNEQYF
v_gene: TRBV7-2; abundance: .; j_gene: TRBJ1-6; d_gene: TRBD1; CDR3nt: TGTGCCAGCAGCTTCTCCGGGACAGAGAATTCACCCCTCCACTTT; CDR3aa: CASSFSGTENSPLHF